Listed here is a single T cell receptor beta chain. The antigen it binds to is not known. No per-base quality is available; no much larger clone lies one base away. These data originate in a study of control samples from healthy donors and cancer patients (dated by TCRdb to about 2020). Library preparation employed the immunoSEQ multiplex PCR assay. This is the immuneACCESS table as TCRdb keeps it, with only in-frame sequences that have V and J called. A part of the clones is gone; compared with another copy, unresolved V genes explain less than half, and the rest is unexplained. Across this sample there are roughly 100,000 clones, with approximately 86% seen only once. The top ten clonotypes cover 13% to 15% of the sample. The sample comprised blood. This TCR came from a young man in good health.

CDR3 loop: CAWSATSGRYNEQFF. The nucleotide sequence reads TGTGCCTGGAGTGCCACTAGCGGGAGATACAATGAGCAGTTCTTC. Here the chain combines TRBV30 and TRBJ2-1; 11 bases in the middle match TRBD2. CDR1 and CDR2, looked up from the germline V gene (reference sequence), are GTSNPN and SVGIG. The CDR3 goes from the cysteine to the phenylalanine over 15 residues. The DNA shown is the 45-base CDR3, in frame from base 1. V has 1 base trimmed and J has 4 bases trimmed; junction bases matching no gene number 3.